The sequence of this T cell receptor (beta chain) was determined in a study of beta chain features in type 1 diabetes. Reverse transcription of all isolated RNA meant that expressed TCRB transcripts were sequenced. The assay was immunoSEQ multiplex PCR, and TCRdb's table has in-frame clones only and misses some. The sample has a few hundred thousand clones; about 10% are singletons. This clone was counted between two and nine times. The antigen remains undetermined. One junction end disagrees with the germline gene, perhaps due to a read error. Notes on the study in general: cDNA sequencing could over-represent cells with high TCR expression. Moderately but significantly shorter TCRB CDR3s were found in Type 1 diabetes patients in all four CD4+ subsets.

Sequenced input: central memory CD4+ T cells from blood. The clonotype originates from a man aged 25-40 years with type 1 diabetes.

The CDR3 DNA is TGCGCCAGCAGCCAAGCCGAGCCCCGGAGGAACGAGCAGTACTTC. It specifies CASSQAEPRRNEQYF. V gene TRBV7-2 combines with J gene TRBJ2-7; maybe TRBD2 (5 bases). Germline assignment: CDR1 SGHTA and CDR2 FQGNSA. CDR3 length: 15 amino acids.